Included here is one TCR beta chain sequence, with context. In germline, CDR1 is MNHNS, CDR2 SASEGT. The CDR3 is 13 amino acids. V lost 4 bases and J lost 5; bases outside the gene matches: 0. The data stem from a study of PD-L1 blockade in urothelial cancer. Time point given: pretreatment peripheral blood. TCRdb's table, derived via immunoSEQ multiplex PCR, lists solely in-frame clones and lacks some. The table has roughly 45,000 clones, 70% to 90% seen once; the top ten hold 15% to 20%. The receptor was isolated from a man aged 55 to 70 with urothelial cancer. The rearrangement links TRBV6-1 to TRBJ1-5; TRBD1 matches 9 bases. Specimen: PBMCs, collected around atezolizumab (anti-PD-L1) treatment. CDR3 nucleotide sequence: TGTGCCAGCAGTGGACAGGGGGATCAGCCCCAGCATTTT. Its protein product is CASSGQGDQPQHF.